A single sample is the source of the 14 T cell receptor beta chains below, sequenced in a study of blood T cell repertoires in COVID-19. Some clones are missing from TCRdb's copy, which holds only in-frame ones; the method was immunoSEQ multiplex PCR. The sample lists 200,000 to 300,000 clones, approximately 91% occurring once. What was sequenced was peripheral blood. These receptors were obtained from a human donor in a cohort sampled during active COVID-19.

This chain joins TRBV3-1 (or the pseudogene TRBV3-2) and TRBJ1-1; D is perhaps TRBD1 (6 bases). CDR1 is LGHDT and CDR2 is YNNKEL in the germline V gene (reference sequence). The CDR3 is 14 residues long. Between the trimmed V and J ends, which lost 4 bases and 5 bases, there was a span of 14 bases. The CDR3, as DNA: TGTGCCAGCAGCCGTGAACAACAGGGTACTGAAGCTTTCTTT. It yields the protein CASSREQQGTEAFF.

The chain combines TRBV19 with TRBJ1-2; the D is unclear. From germline, CDR1 is LNHDA and CDR2 SQIVND (reference sequence). This CDR3 is 13 amino acids long. Trimming removed 3 bases from V and 4 bases from J, with 9 bases in between. DNA of the CDR3: TGTGCCAGTAGTATCGGACTCCTCTATGGCTACACCTTC. It is translated as CASSIGLLYGYTF.

The DNA of the CDR3 is TGTGCCAGTAGTATAGTAGCTTCCCGGACCGGGGAGCTGTTTTTT. It codes for CASSIVASRTGELFF. The rearrangement uses TRBV19 and TRBJ2-2, with D unresolved. CDR1 and CDR2 from the germline V gene are LNHDA and SQIVND (reference sequence). Trimming took 1 base from V and 5 from J, leaving 11 bases between them. There are 15 residues in the CDR3.

The chain has TRBV28 and TRBJ1-4; no clear D gene. The germline gives CDR1 MDHEN, CDR2 SYDVKM. The CDR3 consists of 13 residues. V was shortened by 5 bases and J by 8 bases, with 12 bases between the two germline ends. CDR3 region: CASSAPQEEKLFF. CDR3 coding DNA: TGTGCCAGCAGTGCTCCCCAGGAAGAAAAACTGTTTTTT. Complete variable domain (other parts from reference TRBV28 and TRBJ1-4): DVKVTQSSRYLVKRTGEKVFLECVQDMDHENMFWYRQDPGLGLRLIYFSYDVKMKEKGDIPEGYSVSREKKERFSLILESASTNQTSMYLCASSAPQEEKLFFGSGTQLSVL.

The V and J genes are TRBV6-4 and TRBJ1-3; D unresolved. V was shortened by 8 bases and J by 0 bases, with 14 bases between the two germline ends. This CDR3 contains 15 residues. Germline CDR1 is MRHNA and CDR2 is SNTAGT. CDR3: CASPVGGNSGNTIYF. Written as DNA, the CDR3 is TGTGCCAGCCCAGTGGGCGGGAACTCTGGAAACACCATATATTTT.

The chain links TRBV30 to TRBJ1-3; 7 bases agree with TRBD1. The CDR3 runs to 14 residues. Germline V gives CDR1 GTSNPN, CDR2 SVGIG (reference sequence). With 8 bases clipped from V and 4 bases from J, the junction kept 11 bases outside the gene matches. CDR3 nucleotides: TGTGCCCTTACGCGTACAGGGGAGGGAAACACCATATATTTT. Translated: CALTRTGEGNTIYF.

The rearrangement links TRBV5-6 to TRBJ1-2; D might be TRBD1 (6 bases). Germline V gene data show CDR1 as SGHDT and CDR2 as YYEEEE. Deletions cut 1 base from V and 3 bases from J, with 13 bases between. This CDR3 contains 15 residues. DNA for the CDR3: TGTGCCAGCAGCTTGTTAGCCGGGACATACTATGGCTACACCTTC. It encodes CASSLLAGTYYGYTF.

This clone was seen a few times. The chain combines TRBV2 with TRBJ2-3, with D possibly matching TRBD2 (6 bases). CDR1 is SNHLY and CDR2 is FYNNEI in the germline V gene. This CDR3 spans 15 amino acids. V lost 5 bases to trimming and J lost 5 bases, with 17 bases between them. The CDR3 loop reads CASSRDSTPIDTQYF. The DNA for the CDR3 is TGTGCCAGCAGTAGGGACTCCACCCCCATAGATACGCAGTATTTT. Filled out from reference TRBV2 and TRBJ2-3, the complete variable domain reads EPEVTQTPSHQVTQMGQEVILRCVPISNHLYFYWYRQILGQKVEFLVSFYNNEISEKSEIFDDQFSVERPDGSNFTLKIRSTKLEDSAMYFCASSRDSTPIDTQYFGPGTRLTVL.

About this clone: Different DNA sequences within this sample yield the same CDR3. The chain uses TRBV29-1 and TRBJ1-5; TRBD1 matches 8 bases. V shed 6 bases and J 6 bases; nucleotides not matched to a gene: 4. The CDR3 loop spans 12 amino acids. Germline values: CDR1 SQVTM, CDR2 ANQGSEA. CDR3 region: CSVGQGRQPQHF. DNA of the CDR3: TGCAGCGTCGGACAGGGTCGTCAGCCCCAGCATTTT.

A single count supports this clone. The rearrangement links TRBV9 to TRBJ2-7; D not resolved. The germline CDR1 and CDR2 sequences are SGDLS and YYNGEE. This CDR3 contains 14 residues. The V gene lost 0 bases and the J gene lost 0 bases, with 7 bases spanning the gap. CDR3 in DNA: TGTGCCAGCAGCGTAGTAGCTAGCTCCTACGAGCAGTACTTC. As protein: CASSVVASSYEQYF.

Only one count was recorded for this clone. The chain links TRBV19 to TRBJ1-2, with D possibly TRBD1 on 6 matching bases. CDR1 is LNHDA and CDR2 is SQIVND in the germline V gene (reference sequence). V was cut by 1 base and J by 1 base, with 10 bases left in between. The CDR3 is 15 amino acids. Here the CDR3 DNA reads TGTGCCAGTAGTATAGTGGGGGCGCATAACTATGGCTACACCTTC. This codes for CASSIVGAHNYGYTF. Based on the CDR3 plus reference TRBV19 and TRBJ1-2, the full variable domain is DGGITQSPKYLFRKEGQNVTLSCEQNLNHDAMYWYRQDPGQGLRLIYYSQIVNDFQKGDIAEGYSVSREKKESFPLTVTSAQKNPTAFYLCASSIVGAHNYGYTFGSGTRLTVV.

To note about this clone: The sample carries other DNA sequences with the same CDR3. This chain uses TRBV15 with TRBJ1-6; 7 bases fit TRBD1. The CDR3 extends over 15 amino acids. The junction had 2 bases not matched to a gene; V was cut back by 6 bases and J by 0 bases. The germline CDR1 and CDR2 sequences are LNHNV and YYDKDF (reference sequence). The CDR3 loop reads CATSRDSSYNSPLHF. CDR3 DNA: TGTGCCACCAGTAGGGACAGCTCCTATAATTCACCCCTCCACTTT.

The chain uses TRBV7-2 and TRBJ1-4; 8 bases map to TRBD1. Germline V gene data show CDR1 as SGHTA and CDR2 as FQGNSA. The V and J ends lost 5 bases and 2 bases, in that order; junction bases with no gene match: 4. The CDR3 runs to 15 residues. CDR3 amino acids: CASSIDRGTNEKLFF. The CDR3 DNA follows: TGTGCCAGCAGCATCGACAGGGGCACTAATGAAAAACTGTTTTTT.

The chain employs TRBV4-3 and TRBJ1-2; 9 positions agree with TRBD1. Germline CDR1 reads LGHNA; CDR2 reads YSLEER. CDR3 length equals 14 residues. Trimming removed 1 base from V and 7 bases from J; junction bases left unmatched: 4. CDR3 nucleotide sequence: TGCGCCAGCAGCCAAGGGACAGGGGCGAGTGGCTACACCTTC. This translates into CASSQGTGASGYTF.